Given below is one TCR beta chain in context. The sample has other DNA sequences that encode this CDR3 too. This sample was included in a study of cytotoxic CD8 clonotypes in ibrutinib-treated CLL. The repertoire was sequenced with immunoSEQ multiplex PCR; TCRdb's copy has only in-frame clones and lacks some. The sample consists of fewer than 200,000 clones, about 80% of them appearing once. Per germline, CDR1 SGDLS and CDR2 YYNGEE. The CDR3 extends over 12 amino acids. V lost 2 bases, J lost 8 bases, and 8 bases lay in between. The sample consisted of PBMCs, taken after 24 months of ibrutinib treatment. The rearrangement joins TRBV9 to TRBJ2-1, with D perhaps matching TRBD2 (5 bases). The TCR was taken from a human donor with chronic lymphocytic leukemia. The CDR3 reads CASSVLADEQFF. The CDR3 nucleotides are TGTGCCAGCAGCGTCCTAGCCGATGAGCAGTTCTTC.